The 20 T cell receptor beta chains in this list originate from one sample, sequenced in a study of metastatic and nonmetastatic thyroid tumors. None of the patients had undergone any treatment ahead of thyroid surgery. TCRdb reassembled clones from the PCR reads with MiXCR. The sample lists about 92,000 clones, 15% seen once, with 3% to 4.5% in the top ten. Sequencing used blood. Source of these receptors: a female donor with papillary thyroid cancer or a benign thyroid nodule (not recorded which). Some clones in this sample may be carry-over from other donors' samples.

At least ten counts were recorded for this clone. The rearrangement links TRBV7-2 to TRBJ2-5; possible D gene TRBD2, 6 bases. The V gene lost 10 bases and the J gene lost 3 bases, with 21 bases spanning the gap. CDR1 is SGHTA, CDR2 FQGNSA, per germline. This CDR3 region has 15 residues. CDR3 amino acids: CATSPGGTPKETQYF. The CDR3 DNA reads as TGTGCCACATCCCCTGGAGGGACCCCCAAAGAGACCCAGTACTTC.

This clone has just a few counts. Possible read error: a much larger clone is one base away. The V and J genes are TRBV19 and TRBJ1-6; no clear D gene. V was pared by 6 bases and J by 3 bases, with 12 bases between. This CDR3 spans 15 amino acids. Germline-derived CDR1 and CDR2 are LNHDA and SQIVND (reference sequence). CDR3 nucleotide sequence: TGTGCCAGTAGCCAAACAAGCTACTATAATTCACCCCTCCACTTT. Its translation is CASSQTSYYNSPLHF.

This clone was detected a few times. Compared with germline, one end of the junction differs, possibly owing to a read error. The chain joins TRBV15 to TRBJ2-7; D is ambiguous. Germline CDR1 LNHNV, CDR2 YYDKDF (reference sequence). The CDR3 is 15 amino acids. The CDR3 nucleotides read TGTGTCACCAGCAGAGATGGTACTTCCACCTACGAGCAGTACTTC. Translating gives CVTSRDGTSTYEQYF.

This clone is labeled medium-sized. V gene TRBV6-5 combines with J gene TRBJ2-2; D is possibly TRBD1 (6 bases). Germline loops: CDR1 MNHEY, CDR2 SVGAGI. V lost 0 bases and J 0 bases, leaving 11 bases between the germline ends. This CDR3 is built from 17 residues. The CDR3 DNA sequence: TGTGCCAGCAGTTACTCGCTGAGGACAGCGAACACCGGGGAGCTGTTTTTT. Protein product: CASSYSLRTANTGELFF.

This clone appeared many times. V and J are TRBV11-2 and TRBJ1-1; no clear D. V lost 1 base, J lost 3 bases, and 12 bases lay in between. Per the germline V gene, CDR1 is SGHAT and CDR2 is FQNNGV. The CDR3 is 15 residues long. CDR3 sequence (DNA): TGTGCCAGCAGCTTAGTAGAAGGGCTGTACACTGAAGCTTTCTTT. Protein sequence: CASSLVEGLYTEAFF. Filled out from reference TRBV11-2 and TRBJ1-1, the complete variable domain reads EAGVAQSPRYKIIEKRQSVAFWCNPISGHATLYWYQQILGQGPKLLIQFQNNGVVDDSQLPKDRFSAERLKGVDSTLKIQPAKLEDSAVYLCASSLVEGLYTEAFFGQGTRLTVV.

This clone was picked up many times. Distinct nucleotide sequences in the sample also encode this CDR3. The rearrangement joins TRBV3-1 to TRBJ1-4; a weak D match, TRBD1 (6 bases). Trimming took 4 bases from V and 7 from J, leaving 13 bases between them. Germline lookup yields CDR1 LGHDT and CDR2 YNNKEL (reference sequence). This CDR3 has 14 residues. The CDR3 nucleotides read TGTGCCAGCAGCCCCGGCGGGGGCAGTGAAAAACTGTTTTTT. This gives the protein CASSPGGGSEKLFF. Filled out from reference TRBV3-1 and TRBJ1-4, the complete variable domain reads DTAVSQTPKYLVTQMGNDKSIKCEQNLGHDTMYWYKQDSKKFLKIMFSYNNKELIINETVPNRFSPKSPDKAHLNLHINSLELGDSAVYFCASSPGGGSEKLFFGSGTQLSVL.

With regard to this clone: A much more abundant neighbour one base away suggests this may be a read error. The chain links TRBV20-1 to TRBJ1-5; D is undetermined. Germline V gene data show CDR1 as DFQATT and CDR2 as SNEGSKA (reference sequence). The CDR3 extends over 14 amino acids. The CDR3 reads CSASTPASNHPQHF. The CDR3 coding sequence is TGCAGTGCTAGCACACCCGCGAGCAATCATCCCCAGCATTTT.

This clone was seen repeatedly, ten times or more. This chain connects TRBV7-2 to TRBJ1-2; D is perhaps TRBD1 (6 bases). This CDR3 is 14 amino acids long. Trimming stripped 8 bases from V and 1 base from J, with 14 bases between. Looked up from germline, CDR1 is SGHTA and CDR2 is FQGNSA. The CDR3 reads CASEAGANNYGYTF. The DNA for the CDR3 is TGTGCCAGCGAGGCAGGGGCTAATAACTATGGCTACACCTTC.

The rearrangement joins TRBV28 to TRBJ2-1; no definite D call. The CDR3 spans 12 residues. CDR1 is MDHEN and CDR2 is SYDVKM in the germline V gene. The CDR3 reads CESSLGGNEQFF. In DNA form, the CDR3 reads TGTGAAAGCAGTTTAGGTGGGAATGAGCAGTTCTTC. Together with reference TRBV28 and TRBJ2-1, the CDR3 gives the full variable domain: DVKVTQSSRYLVKRTGEKVFLECVQDMDHENMFWYRQDPGLGLRLIYFSYDVKMKEKGDIPEGYSVSREKKERFSLILESASTNQTSMYLCESSLGGNEQFFGPGTRLTVL.

Ten or more counts support this clone. The V gene is TRBV20-1, the J gene TRBJ2-2; 8 bases agree with TRBD2. Germline V lookup: CDR1 DFQATT, CDR2 SNEGSKA (reference sequence). The CDR3 sequence is 16 residues long. Trimming at V came to 0 bases and at J to 5 bases, leaving 8 bases not matched to a gene. The CDR3 DNA reads TGCAGTGCTAGAGACCGAGCGGGGGCGGGTACCGGGGAGCTGTTTTTT. This encodes CSARDRAGAGTGELFF.

This clone was counted ten times or more. The V and J genes are TRBV6-1 and TRBJ2-1; 15 bases are shared with TRBD2. CDR1 MNHNS and CDR2 SASEGT come from the germline V gene. The CDR3 runs to 14 residues. The V and J ends lost 7 bases and 7 bases, in that order; junction bases with no gene match: 2. The CDR3 nucleotides read TGTGCCAGCACCGGACTAGCGGGGGGGAATGAGCAGTTCTTC. It yields the protein CASTGLAGGNEQFF.

This clone was recorded many times. The chain carries TRBV27 and TRBJ2-7; D not certain. The V gene lost 5 bases and the J gene lost 2 bases, with 13 bases spanning the gap. The germline gives CDR1 MNHEY, CDR2 SMNVEV (reference sequence). CDR3 length equals 14 residues. CDR3: CASSPSRPTYEQYF. As DNA, the CDR3 is TGTGCCAGCAGTCCCAGCCGGCCTACCTACGAGCAGTACTTC.

This clone was counted ten times or more. The chain is built from TRBV20-1 and TRBJ2-1; tentative D call: TRBD1 (6 bases). In germline, CDR1 is DFQATT, CDR2 SNEGSKA (reference sequence). This CDR3 contains 18 residues. The V end lost 0 bases, the J end lost 4 bases, and 22 bases lay between the germline ends. The CDR3 loop is CSARDKYLLGGKYNEQFF. CDR3 DNA sequence: TGCAGTGCTAGAGATAAGTATCTCTTAGGGGGAAAATACAATGAGCAGTTCTTC.

At least ten counts were recorded for this clone. The chain links TRBV5-1 to TRBJ1-2; 9 bases line up with TRBD1. With V trimmed by 8 bases and J by 4 bases, 9 bases remained unmatched. The CDR3 has 14 amino acids. The germline gives CDR1 SGHRS, CDR2 YFSETQ. In DNA form, the CDR3 reads TGCGCCAGTGCACCGGGACAGGGAGGCTATGGCTACACCTTC. The encoded protein is CASAPGQGGYGYTF.

This clone was recorded many times. This sequence joins TRBV18 and TRBJ1-5; D may be TRBD1 (5 bases). The CDR3 loop spans 14 amino acids. Per germline, CDR1 KGHSH and CDR2 LQKENI. V dropped 3 bases and J dropped 1 base, with 7 bases sitting between them. Here the CDR3 DNA reads TGTGCCAGCTCACCCCGGGACAGCAATCAGCCCCAGCATTTT. Its translation: CASSPRDSNQPQHF.

The V call is TRBV20-1, the J call TRBJ1-2; D remains unclear. Trimming took off 2 bases at V and 6 bases at J, with 10 bases between the two ends. The CDR3 is 12 residues long. Looked up from germline, CDR1 is DFQATT and CDR2 is SNEGSKA (reference sequence). CDR3 sequence reads: CSARHAGHGYTF. In DNA form, the CDR3 reads TGCAGTGCTAGACACGCGGGTCATGGCTACACCTTC.

The table lists this clone with many counts. The chain joins TRBV20-1 to TRBJ1-1; D unclear. V lost 6 bases and J lost 8, with 10 bases in between. CDR3 length: 10 residues. Germline V lookup: CDR1 DFQATT, CDR2 SNEGSKA (reference sequence). As DNA, the CDR3 is TGCAGTGCCATATCGAACGAAGCTTTCTTT. It translates to CSAISNEAFF.

Comments on this clone: With a much larger clone just one base away, this may be a read error. The genes are TRBV15 and TRBJ1-1; 8 bases map to TRBD1. CDR3 length equals 14 residues. Germline loops: CDR1 LNHNV, CDR2 YYDKDF (reference sequence). Written as DNA, the CDR3 is TGTGCCACCATCAGAGACAGGGGCCATAGGGAAGCTTTCTTT. Protein: CATIRDRGHREAFF.

This clone was observed a few times. Given a much more abundant clone one base away, this may be a read error. The gene calls are TRBV12-3 or TRBV12-4 and TRBJ1-1; D is unresolved. V lost 1 base and J 1 base, leaving 10 bases between the germline ends. CDR3 size: 15 residues. The DNA of the CDR3 is TGTGCCAGCAGTTTAGGGTACAGCTGGAACACTGAAGCTTTCTTT. Protein product: CASSLGYSWNTEAFF.

This clone was observed many times. The chain joins TRBV4-1 to TRBJ2-2, with 12 bases identical to TRBD1. This CDR3 has 15 amino acids. The junction had 4 bases not matched to a gene; V was cut back by 2 bases and J by 9 bases. CDR1 is MGHRA, CDR2 YSYEKL, per germline. The DNA of the CDR3 is TGCGCCAGCAGCCAACCGGGACAGGGGGCGCGGGAGCTGTTTTTT. Residues: CASSQPGQGARELFF.